The 11 T cell receptor beta chains below all came from one sample that was sequenced in a study of graft-versus-host responses after intestinal transplantation. The protocol was immunoSEQ multiplex PCR, while the TCRdb copy is restricted to in-frame clones and leaves out a portion. This table has more than 95,000 clones, roughly 93% appearing once. Their antigens are not known. Source: unstimulated CD8+ T cells sorted from spleen or lymph node cells, taken before intestinal transplant. All receptors derive from a human donor who received an intestinal transplant.

V is TRBV9 and J is TRBJ2-3, with 8 bases matching TRBD2. This CDR3 has 18 amino acids. CDR1 SGDLS and CDR2 YYNGEE come from the germline V gene. The trim removed 0 bases at V and 4 bases at J, leaving 13 bases unmatched. CDR3: CASSVELAVLGVPDTQYF. CDR3 coding DNA: TGTGCCAGCAGCGTAGAACTAGCGGTCTTGGGTGTTCCAGATACGCAGTATTTT.

This clone is a singleton in its sample. The chain combines TRBV4-2 with TRBJ1-1, with 7 bases that match TRBD1. CDR3 size: 16 residues. The germline V gene encodes CDR1 LGHNA and CDR2 YNFKEQ. With V trimmed by 1 base and J by 0 bases, 5 bases remained unmatched. Written as DNA, the CDR3 is TGTGCCAGCAGCCAAGCCACAGGGGTTATGAACACTGAAGCTTTCTTT. Protein product: CASSQATGVMNTEAFF.

This clone was seen only a few times. The chain recombines TRBV4-1 with TRBJ1-4, with a weak D call TRBD1 (5 bases). There are 11 residues in the CDR3. The germline V gene has CDR1 MGHRA and CDR2 YSYEKL. V lost 1 base and J lost 12, with 6 bases in between. The CDR3 spells CASSQGDELFF. The CDR3 nucleotides are TGCGCCAGCAGCCAAGGGGACGAACTGTTTTTT.

Here the CDR3 DNA reads TGTGCCAGCAGCAAAACTAGCCCCTACGAGCAGTACTTC. Protein sequence: CASSKTSPYEQYF. The chain employs TRBV21-1 and TRBJ2-7; the table assigns TRBD2, which was not confirmed against the DNA. TRBV21-1 constitutes a pseudogene. This CDR3 is 13 amino acids long.

This clone has just one count. The chain joins TRBV7-9 to TRBJ1-2; no clear D gene. Per the germline V gene, CDR1 is SEHNR and CDR2 is FQNEAQ (reference sequence). Trimming shortened V by 5 bases and J by 6 bases, and 13 bases separated the two germline ends. The CDR3 covers 13 residues. CDR3: CASSASSGDGYTF. In nucleotides, the CDR3 is TGTGCCAGCAGCGCCTCCTCGGGTGATGGCTACACCTTC.

This chain uses TRBV7-7 with TRBJ2-3, with D maybe TRBD2 (6 bases). The germline gives CDR1 SSHAT, CDR2 FNYEAQ (reference sequence). The CDR3 runs to 15 residues. Trimming took off 6 bases at V and 3 bases at J, with 16 bases between the two ends. The CDR3, as DNA: TGTGCCAGCAGTCTAGGCGGGGCACGGACAGATACGCAGTATTTT. This codes for CASSLGGARTDTQYF.

CDR3 in amino acids: CASSFPGTIYEQFF. For the CDR3, the DNA is TGTGCCAGCAGCTTTCCCGGGACAATCTATGAGCAGTTCTTC. The rearrangement joins TRBV7-8 to TRBJ2-1; D perhaps matches TRBD1 (6 bases). Germline CDR1 is SGHVS and CDR2 is FQNEAQ. Trimming took off 3 bases at V and 8 bases at J, with 14 bases between the two ends. This CDR3 comprises 14 residues.

The chain carries TRBV13 and TRBJ2-2; D unresolved. This CDR3 spans 13 amino acids. Per germline, CDR1 PRHDT and CDR2 FYEKMQ (reference sequence). V lost 0 bases to trimming and J lost 6 bases, with 5 bases between them. CDR3: CASSLGGAGELFF. The CDR3 DNA reads as TGTGCCAGCAGCTTAGGTGGGGCCGGGGAGCTGTTTTTT.

This chain joins TRBV5-1 and TRBJ2-7; D call uncertain. Trimming took off 1 base at V and 2 bases at J, with 13 bases between the two ends. Per the germline V gene, CDR1 is SGHRS and CDR2 is YFSETQ. This CDR3 region has 15 residues. DNA of the CDR3: TGCGCCAGCAGCTTGTCGGCCCTACCTACCTACGAGCAGTACTTC. Protein: CASSLSALPTYEQYF.

The chain uses TRBV19 and TRBJ1-5, with D possibly TRBD1 on 6 matching bases. The V and J ends lost 7 bases and 4 bases respectively, with 20 bases between them. This CDR3 comprises 16 residues. CDR1 and CDR2 (germline): LNHDA, SQIVND (reference sequence). The DNA of the CDR3 is TGTGCCAGTAAGGGCTTTGGGGGCTACTATAATCAGCCCCAGCATTTT. Encoded protein: CASKGFGGYYNQPQHF. The full variable domain, in which reference TRBV19 and TRBJ1-5 provide the parts outside the CDR3, is DGGITQSPKYLFRKEGQNVTLSCEQNLNHDAMYWYRQDPGQGLRLIYYSQIVNDFQKGDIAEGYSVSREKKESFPLTVTSAQKNPTAFYLCASKGFGGYYNQPQHFGDGTRLSIL.

This chain links TRBV5-4 with TRBJ1-1; no definite D call. The CDR3 runs to 13 residues. V lost 2 bases and J 6 bases, leaving 11 bases between the germline ends. Germline V CDR1 and CDR2: SGHNT, YYREEE (reference sequence). In DNA, the CDR3 is TGTGCCAGCAGCTTTGGTACAGTGGCTGAAGCTTTCTTT. Residues: CASSFGTVAEAFF.